This T cell receptor beta chain is from a study of T cell changes during pregnancy in multiple sclerosis. Losses at the gene ends were 4 bases for V and 1 base for J; bases not matched to a gene: 0. There are 13 residues in the CDR3. Germline V lookup: CDR1 SGHDT, CDR2 YYEEEE. The data were produced by immunoSEQ multiplex PCR, yet TCRdb's version contains in-frame clones alone and is incomplete. The repertoire holds roughly 60,000 clones, with about nine tenths as singletons. V usage is TRBV5-6 and J usage is TRBJ2-5, with 8 nucleotides matching TRBD2. The material sequenced was peripheral blood, taken in the second trimester of pregnancy. This TCR was recovered from a female donor with multiple sclerosis, enrolled in a pregnancy study. DNA of the CDR3: TGTGCCAGCAGCCGGGAGGGCCAAGAGACCCAGTACTTC. Amino acid sequence: CASSREGQETQYF.